This TCR beta chain was recovered during a study of CD8+ T cells in alopecia areata. Study-level results: Scalp sample data also include resident alphabeta T cells from normal skin.

Concerning this clone: Antigen unknown.

TCR sequencing used cDNA made by reverse transcription of extracted RNA. Assay: immunoSEQ multiplex PCR; the TCRdb copy retains only in-frame clones and omits some. The sample contains 180,000 or so clones, less than 75% of which appear only once. Lesional scalp punch biopsies and peripheral blood came from alopecia areata patients. V dropped 0 bases and J dropped 4; count of bases not matched to a gene: 6. The CDR3 extends over 16 amino acids. Germline CDR1 reads SGHDT; CDR2 reads YYEEEE. V and J are TRBV5-6 and TRBJ2-2, with TRBD1 matching 7 bases. Sequencing used CD8+ T cells sorted from blood, obtained at week 0. The clonotype comes from a human donor with alopecia areata. The CDR3 region is CASSLGQGIFTGELFF. The DNA of the CDR3 is TGTGCCAGCAGCTTGGGACAGGGAATTTTCACCGGGGAGCTGTTTTTT.